The text below deals with one T cell receptor beta chain. What it binds is not known. This record comes from a study of cytomegalovirus exposure and HLA in healthy donors. Study observations and caveats: It was reportedly the case that the classifier diagnosed cytomegalovirus status with high specificity and sensitivity.

J lost 4 bases, V lost 2 bases, and 3 bases had no gene match. This CDR3 is built from 16 residues. Per the germline V gene, CDR1 is SGHTA and CDR2 is FQGNSA. The study ran its PCR with 60 Vbeta and 13 Jbeta primers. Assay: immunoSEQ multiplex PCR; the TCRdb copy retains only in-frame clones and omits some. The data show approximately 150,000 clones, with 73% seen just once and about 5.4% held by the top ten. The specimen sequenced was PBMCs. This TCR derives from a young woman in good health and CMV-seropositive. The chain combines TRBV7-2 with TRBJ2-2; 11 bases fit TRBD2. The CDR3 DNA reads as TGTGCCAGCAGCTTACTAGCGGGGGGCGCCACCGGGGAGCTGTTTTTT. Translating gives CASSLLAGGATGELFF.